One and the same sample provided the 8 T cell receptor beta chains below, sequenced in a study of blood T cell repertoires in COVID-19 (dated by TCRdb to 2020 to 2022). Libraries were made using the immunoSEQ multiplex PCR assay. What TCRdb holds here is the immuneACCESS table cut down to in-frame rearrangements. Part of the clones is not present; checked against another copy, under half of the missing clones reflect an unresolved V gene, and the others are unexplained. Present in this sample are some 390,000 clones, more than 85% of which were seen just once. The biggest ten clones account for 3% of the sample. The sequenced sample was peripheral blood. These receptors came from a human donor in a cohort sampled during active COVID-19.

The genes are TRBV7-9 and TRBJ1-5, with 8 bases that match TRBD1. With V trimmed by 4 bases and J by 1 base, 3 bases remained unmatched. Germline assignment: CDR1 SEHNR and CDR2 FQNEAQ (reference sequence). The CDR3 sequence is 15 residues long. In DNA, the CDR3 is TGTGCCAGCAGCTCACAGGGGGAGAGCAATCAGCCCCAGCATTTT. It is translated as CASSSQGESNQPQHF. Filled out from reference TRBV7-9 and TRBJ1-5, the complete variable domain reads DTGVSQNPRHKITKRGQNVTFRCDPISEHNRLYWYRQTLGQGPEFLTYFQNEAQLEKSRLLSDRFSAERPKGSFSTLEIQRTEQGDSAMYLCASSSQGESNQPQHFGDGTRLSIL.

Here the CDR3 DNA reads TGTGCCAGCAGTGAGAGGGACAGGGGGGGCTACACCTTC. It specifies CASSERDRGGYTF. J is TRBJ1-2 and V is TRBV2, with 11 bases that match TRBD1. The trim removed 3 bases at V and 8 bases at J, leaving 2 bases unmatched. The CDR3 runs 13 residues. Germline CDR1 and CDR2: SNHLY and FYNNEI.

V is TRBV18 and J is TRBJ2-7; 8 nucleotides agree with TRBD2. The V gene's germline CDR1 is KGHSH and CDR2 LQKENI. CDR3 length: 14 amino acids. The trim removed 4 bases at V and 5 bases at J, leaving 7 bases unmatched. The CDR3 region is CASSQGAGAHEQYF. The CDR3 region has the DNA TGTGCCAGCTCACAGGGAGCGGGAGCCCACGAGCAGTACTTC. Full variable domain (remainder filled in from reference TRBV18 and TRBJ2-7): NAGVMQNPRHLVRRRGQEARLRCSPMKGHSHVYWYRQLPEEGLKFMVYLQKENIIDESGMPKERFSAEFPKEGPSILRIQQVVRGDSAAYFCASSQGAGAHEQYFGPGTRLTVT.

The chain joins TRBV5-8 to TRBJ1-1; D not certain. Per germline, CDR1 SGHTS and CDR2 YDEGEE. V was clipped by 0 bases and J by 4 bases, with 13 bases between them. The length of the CDR3 is 15 residues. Written as DNA, the CDR3 is TGTGCCAGCAGCTTGGCCCGAAGCGTGAGCACTGAAGCTTTCTTT. It yields the protein CASSLARSVSTEAFF.

The CDR3 spells CASSERVTSGETQYF. CDR3 sequence (DNA): TGTGCCAGCAGTGAACGAGTGACTAGCGGGGAGACCCAGTACTTC. The rearrangement links TRBV2 to TRBJ2-5; TRBD2 matches at 10 bases. The V gene's germline CDR1 is SNHLY and CDR2 FYNNEI. Trimming cost V 2 bases and J 5 bases; bases outside gene matches: 5. This CDR3 region has 15 residues. The complete variable domain, with remaining parts taken from reference TRBV2 and TRBJ2-5, reads EPEVTQTPSHQVTQMGQEVILRCVPISNHLYFYWYRQILGQKVEFLVSFYNNEISEKSEIFDDQFSVERPDGSNFTLKIRSTKLEDSAMYFCASSERVTSGETQYFGPGTRLLVL.

Of note for this clone: One end of the junction varies from germline; a read error may be responsible. The V gene is TRBV30, the J gene TRBJ2-6; no clear D gene. Germline assignment: CDR1 GTSNPN and CDR2 SVGIG (reference sequence). The CDR3 is 12 amino acids. Here the CDR3 DNA reads TGTGCCTGGAGCTCTCGGGCCAACGTCCTGACTTTC. Translated, it gives CAWSSRANVLTF.

This rearrangement joins TRBV6-5 to TRBJ1-2; the match to TRBD1 covers 12 bases. The CDR3 loop spans 15 amino acids. Losses at the gene ends were 6 bases for V and 4 bases for J; bases not matched to a gene: 6. Germline CDR1 is MNHEY and CDR2 is SVGAGI. Here the CDR3 reads CASSDGTGGGYGYTF. DNA of the CDR3: TGTGCCAGCAGCGATGGGACAGGGGGCGGCTATGGCTACACCTTC.

A note on this clone: The same CDR3 arises from other DNA sequences in this sample as well. This chain links TRBV28 with TRBJ2-3, with D unresolved. Germline values: CDR1 MDHEN, CDR2 SYDVKM. Trimming stripped 5 bases from V and 2 bases from J, with 8 bases between. This CDR3 has 13 amino acids. The CDR3 spells CASSPPSTDTQYF. The DNA for the CDR3 is TGTGCCAGCAGTCCCCCATCCACAGATACGCAGTATTTT.